This T cell receptor beta chain was recovered during a study of control samples from healthy donors and cancer patients. Unmatched junction bases numbered 2, after V lost 0 bases and J lost 1 base. The CDR3 covers 16 residues. Germline V gene lookup returns CDR1 MDHEN and CDR2 SYDVKM. Clones were sequenced by immunoSEQ multiplex PCR, and TCRdb holds only the in-frame ones, with some missing. The sample records 120,000 to 150,000 clones, around 92% being singletons. The sample consisted of blood. The TCR originated in a man aged 25-40 years in good health. The V and J genes are TRBV28 and TRBJ2-2; 7 positions match TRBD2. CDR3 sequence reads: CASSLWGGGNTGELFF. The CDR3 DNA follows: TGTGCCAGCAGTTTATGGGGCGGGGGGAACACCGGGGAGCTGTTTTTT. The complete variable domain, with remaining parts taken from reference TRBV28 and TRBJ2-2, reads DVKVTQSSRYLVKRTGEKVFLECVQDMDHENMFWYRQDPGLGLRLIYFSYDVKMKEKGDIPEGYSVSREKKERFSLILESASTNQTSMYLCASSLWGGGNTGELFFGEGSRLTVL.